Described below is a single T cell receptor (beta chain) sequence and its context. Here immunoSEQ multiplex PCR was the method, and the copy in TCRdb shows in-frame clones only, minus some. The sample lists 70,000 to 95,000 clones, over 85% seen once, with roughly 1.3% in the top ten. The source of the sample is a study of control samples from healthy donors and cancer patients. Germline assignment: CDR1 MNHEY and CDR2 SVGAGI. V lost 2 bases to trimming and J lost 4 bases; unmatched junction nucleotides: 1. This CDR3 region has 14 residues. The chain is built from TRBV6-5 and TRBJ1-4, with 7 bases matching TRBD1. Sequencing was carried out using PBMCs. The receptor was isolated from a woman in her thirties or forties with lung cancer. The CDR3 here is CASSYAGGNEKLFF. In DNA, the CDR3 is TGTGCCAGCAGTTACGCAGGGGGTAATGAAAAACTGTTTTTT.